This TCR beta chain was found in a study of T-cell memory formation after mild COVID-19. A single record per CDR3 protein comes from TCRdb applying MiXCR to the 5' RACE reads. The sample includes fewer than 250,000 distinct CDR3 sequences, about 17% of them seen just once. The length of the CDR3 is 13 residues. In germline, CDR1 is SGHRS, CDR2 YFSETQ. The V and J ends lost 0 bases and 15 bases respectively, with 16 bases between them. This chain uses TRBV5-1 with TRBJ2-1; possible D gene TRBD2, 5 bases. Sequenced input: PBMCs or a T cell subset sorted from them (not recorded which). The TCR originated in an adult woman who had mild COVID-19 (a few samples of this study predate the infection). Cell type and time point are not known. The CDR3 sequence is CASSLGGDMGRFF. The CDR3 DNA follows: TGCGCCAGCAGCTTGGGGGGAGATATGGGCAGGTTCTTC. The variable domain in full, with the rest retrieved from reference TRBV5-1 and TRBJ2-1, is KAGVTQTPRYLIKTRGQQVTLSCSPISGHRSVSWYQQTPGQGLQFLFEYFSETQRNKGNFPGRFSGRQFSNSRSEMNVSTLELGDSALYLCASSLGGDMGRFFGPGTRLTVL.